The rows below give T cell receptor beta chains drawn from one sample of a study of blood T cell repertoires in COVID-19. The data were produced by immunoSEQ multiplex PCR, yet TCRdb's version contains in-frame clones alone and is incomplete. The sample holds tens of thousands of clones; almost 85% are singletons and the top ten take roughly 3.5%. Material: peripheral blood. These receptors all stem from a man in his sixties with acute or convalescent COVID-19. Each CDR3 is given with its conserved first and last residue. A D gene is named only where the DNA matches it firmly. Clone size appears in some rows only: once, few, many, or a class for an expanded clone.

d_gene	v_gene	j_gene	abundance	CDR3nt	CDR3aa
NA	TRBV5-4	TRBJ2-5	once	TGTGCCAGCAGCCCGACCGGAGTCCAGACCCAGTACTTC	CASSPTGVQTQYF
TRBD1	TRBV27	TRBJ2-7	NA	TGTGCCAGCAGCACATGGGGGACAGGGCCCCACGAGCAGTACTTC	CASSTWGTGPHEQYF
TRBD2	TRBV27	TRBJ2-2	NA	TGTGCCAGCAGCTGGGGACTAGCGGGGGGCCTCGGGGAGCTGTTTTTT	CASSWGLAGGLGELFF
NA	TRBV11-2	TRBJ2-7	NA	TGTGCCAGCAGCTTAGCGACAGGCTCCTACGAGCAGTACTTC	CASSLATGSYEQYF
NA	TRBV29-1	TRBJ1-5	NA	TGCAGCGCCGGTCAGGGAAGCAATCAGCCCCAGCATTTT	CSAGQGSNQPQHF
NA	TRBV24-1	TRBJ2-3	NA	TGTGCCAGCTCTTCCATCCGGGCAGATACGCAGTATTTT	CASSSIRADTQYF
NA	TRBV7-9	TRBJ1-1	few	TGTGCCAGCAGCCCTTATATTTTGGGCAGGGGCCCAGGGACTGAAGCTTTCTTT	CASSPYILGRGPGTEAFF
TRBD1	TRBV18	TRBJ2-7	NA	TGTGCCAGCTCACAGGGGGCTTCCTACGAGCAGTACTTC	CASSQGASYEQYF
NA	TRBV27	TRBJ2-6	NA	TGTGCCAGCAGTCCAGGTCAGCCATACGTCCTGACTTTC	CASSPGQPYVLTF
NA	TRBV7-2	TRBJ1-2	NA	TGTGCCAGCAGCCTTGCAGTCAACTATGGCTACACCTTC	CASSLAVNYGYTF
TRBD1	TRBV10-2	TRBJ1-6	NA	TGCGCCAGCAACCGGGACAGGTATAATTCACCCCTCCACTTT	CASNRDRYNSPLHF
NA	TRBV5-1	TRBJ1-1	NA	TGCGCCACCAACTCCGACCCGGGTTCCGTTGAAGCTTTCTTT	CATNSDPGSVEAFF
NA	TRBV9	TRBJ2-5	NA	TGTGCCAGCAGCGTAACGGCAGGGATAGAGACCCAGTACTTC	CASSVTAGIETQYF
TRBD2	TRBV27	TRBJ2-7	NA	TGTGCCAGCAGATACTACCCTAGCGGGGGCTCCTACGAGCAGTACTTC	CASRYYPSGGSYEQYF
TRBD2	TRBV11-2	TRBJ2-4	NA	TGTGCCAGCAGCTCCAGACTAGCGGGGGAGATAGCCAAAAACATTCAGTACTTC	CASSSRLAGEIAKNIQYF
TRBD1	TRBV4-1	TRBJ1-6	NA	TGCGCCAGCAGCCGACTCGGGGGACAGGGGGCCGTTAATTCACCCCTCCACTTT	CASSRLGGQGAVNSPLHF
NA	TRBV12-3/TRBV12-4	TRBJ1-6	few	TGTGCCAGCAGCCGCCAGGCGTCACCCCTCCACTTT	CASSRQASPLHF
TRBD2	TRBV29-1	TRBJ2-1	NA	TGCAGCGTTGCGGCGGGGGGGCTAGTAGAAAACAATGAGCAGTTCTTC	CSVAAGGLVENNEQFF
TRBD1	TRBV5-1	TRBJ1-5	NA	TGCGCTGCTCAGGGGAACAGGGGGCTCGAGAGCAATCAGCCCCAGCATTTT	CAAQGNRGLESNQPQHF
NA	TRBV12-3/TRBV12-4	TRBJ2-5	once	TGTGCCAGCCGGGGGGCCTCGGAGACCCAGTACTTC	CASRGASETQYF
NA	TRBV2	TRBJ1-4	NA	TGTGCCAGCAGTGAAACAGGCGTTAATGAAAAACTGTTTTTT	CASSETGVNEKLFF
NA	TRBV9	TRBJ1-5	NA	TGTGCCAGCAACCAGGACGGGGGAAGCCAGCCCCAGCATTTT	CASNQDGGSQPQHF
TRBD1	TRBV5-1	TRBJ2-1	NA	TGCGCCAGCAGTCTGGACAGGTACAATGAGCAGTTCTTC	CASSLDRYNEQFF
NA	TRBV18	TRBJ1-5	NA	TGTGCCAGCTCACCCGAGGAGAATAGCAATCAGCCCCAGCATTTT	CASSPEENSNQPQHF
TRBD1	TRBV6-5	TRBJ1-1	NA	TGTGCCAGCAGTTACTCGTACAGGGGGGACACTGAAGCTTTCTTT	CASSYSYRGDTEAFF
NA	TRBV7-2	TRBJ2-7	NA	TGTGCCAGCAGCTTAGGGCGGAGCCCCTACGAGCAGTACTTC	CASSLGRSPYEQYF
NA	TRBV21-1	TRBJ1-2	few	TGTGCCAGCCCCGCGTGGGGCGGTGAGATATACTATGGCTACACCTTC	CASPAWGGEIYYGYTF
NA	TRBV7-9	TRBJ2-2	NA	TGTGCCAGCAGCTCCTACGGAGGGGCGACCGGGGAGCTGTTTTTT	CASSSYGGATGELFF
NA	TRBV7-9	TRBJ2-5	NA	TGTGCCAGCAGCTTAGCTGGAGGTGCGGAGACCCAGTACTTC	CASSLAGGAETQYF
NA	TRBV7-3	TRBJ2-6	NA	TGTGCCAGCAGCTTAGGACAGAGGACCTCTGGGGCCAACGTCCTGACTTTC	CASSLGQRTSGANVLTF
TRBD1	TRBV18	TRBJ2-1	NA	TGTGCCAGCTCACCAAGCAGGGGGCTCGATGATGAGCAGTTCTTC	CASSPSRGLDDEQFF
NA	TRBV19	TRBJ1-2	NA	TGTGCCAGTAGTATCGGAGCAGGCGGGAACTATGGCTACACCTTC	CASSIGAGGNYGYTF
TRBD1	TRBV6-5	TRBJ2-7	NA	TGTGCCAGCAGTCCATACAGGGGGTCGTCCTACGAGCAGTACTTC	CASSPYRGSSYEQYF
TRBD1	TRBV4-1	TRBJ1-4	NA	TGCGCCAGCAGCCCACAGGGGACAACTAATGAAAAACTGTTTTTT	CASSPQGTTNEKLFF
TRBD1	TRBV10-3	TRBJ1-5	NA	TGTGCCATCAGTGAGACAGGGGAGGATCAGCCCCAGCATTTT	CAISETGEDQPQHF
NA	TRBV11-2	TRBJ1-1	NA	TGTGCCAGCAGCCCAGGCCAGGGACTTTGGGGCACTGAAGCTTTCTTT	CASSPGQGLWGTEAFF
TRBD1	TRBV5-6	TRBJ2-1	NA	TGTGCCAGCAGCCTAAAGACAGGGGGCTCCTACAATGAGCAGTTCTTC	CASSLKTGGSYNEQFF
TRBD1	TRBV10-3	TRBJ1-1	NA	TGTGCCATCAGTGAGTTGGGACAGGGTGAGGAAGCTTTCTTT	CAISELGQGEEAFF
TRBD1	TRBV27	TRBJ1-1	NA	TGTGCCAGCAGTTTATCTCGGAAGCCGGGACAGGGAAAAAGGCCGAACACTGAAGCTTTCTTT	CASSLSRKPGQGKRPNTEAFF
TRBD2	TRBV12-3/TRBV12-4	TRBJ2-5	few	TGTGCCAGCAGTCAAGCCTCGGGGAGGGCCCAGTACTTC	CASSQASGRAQYF
NA	TRBV27	TRBJ1-5	NA	TGTGCCAGCAGTTCACAGGGTATGGGCAATCAGCCCCAGCATTTT	CASSSQGMGNQPQHF
NA	TRBV11-2	TRBJ2-1	NA	TGTGCCAGCAGCCAGGAGGGTCCTGGGGAGCAGTTCTTC	CASSQEGPGEQFF
TRBD1	TRBV5-4	TRBJ2-3	NA	TGTGCCAGTAGCCCTCCACCGACAGGGACAGTAACAGATACGCAGTATTTT	CASSPPPTGTVTDTQYF
NA	TRBV30	TRBJ1-1	NA	TGTGTACTAAACCCATTATTGGAAAACACTGAAGCTTTCTTT	CVLNPLLENTEAFF
TRBD2	TRBV28	TRBJ2-7	NA	TGTGCCAGCAGCCGGGGGGGGACCTACGAGCAGTACTTC	CASSRGGTYEQYF
TRBD2	TRBV6-5	TRBJ2-7	once	TGTGCCAGCGGGCGCGGGGGGCTGTACGAGCAGTACTTC	CASGRGGLYEQYF
TRBD2	TRBV14	TRBJ2-3	NA	TGTGCCAGCAGCCAAGCAGCGGGGGGGGGCCTGAGCACGCAGTATTTT	CASSQAAGGGLSTQYF
TRBD1	TRBV27	TRBJ2-3	once	TGTGCCAGCAGAGGACAGGGTGGGACAGATACGCAGTATTTT	CASRGQGGTDTQYF
TRBD1	TRBV11-3	TRBJ1-6	NA	TGTGCCAGCAGCCCGGGGGACAGGGCATCACCCCTCCACTTT	CASSPGDRASPLHF
TRBD1	TRBV6-5	TRBJ2-7	NA	TGTGCCACCGTGAGGGACAGAAGCTCCTACGAGCAGTACTTC	CATVRDRSSYEQYF
NA	TRBV5-4	TRBJ1-4	NA	TGTGCCAGCAGCAGACGACAAGATACTAATGAAAAACTGTTTTTT	CASSRRQDTNEKLFF
NA	TRBV7-6	TRBJ1-2	NA	TGTGCCAGCAGCTTAATGAGAGGACACTACTATGGCTACACCTTC	CASSLMRGHYYGYTF
TRBD1	TRBV5-6	TRBJ1-5	NA	TGTGCCAGCAGCTCGCGGGACAGGGGTCATGATGGCAATCAGCCCCAGCATTTT	CASSSRDRGHDGNQPQHF
NA	TRBV21-1	TRBJ2-7	NA	TGTGCCAGCAGCAAAGTACGACAGGGAACGCACGAGCAGTACTTC	CASSKVRQGTHEQYF
TRBD2	TRBV6-1	TRBJ2-1	NA	TGTGCCAGCAGTGATAAGCGGGGGGGCCAGTTCTTC	CASSDKRGGQFF
NA	TRBV9	TRBJ2-2	once	TGTGCCAGCAGCGTAGCGGGTCGGGGAAACACCGGGGAGCTGTTTTTT	CASSVAGRGNTGELFF
NA	TRBV29-1	TRBJ1-3	NA	TGCAGCGTTCCAGGCTCTGGAAACACCATATATTTT	CSVPGSGNTIYF